This TCR beta chain emerged from a study of CD8+CD57+ T cells in acquired aplastic anemia. About the research overall: Sorted cells (CD4+ and CD8+) yielded DNA amounts that averaged roughly 3 ug.

For CDR3 and TCR beta VDJ profiling, genomic DNA was the template used. TCRdb called the reads again in MiXCR, with one record for every CDR3 protein. The sample records 200,000 or so distinct CDR3 sequences, 64% being singletons. General observations from the study: With respect to CD8+ Simpson's diversity, patients and controls did not differ significantly. Patients had around 30 CD8+ CDR3 sequences in common with controls (the shared set).

In this sample, this clonotype turned up many times. The antigen is not known. One end of the junction fails to match germline, which may point to a read error. The source material was sorted CD4+, CD8+, or CD8+CD57+ T cells (not recorded which) from PBMCs. The receptor was derived from a human donor with severe aplastic anemia or a healthy control (not recorded which).

DNA for the CDR3: TGTGCTAGCAGCCCCGTGGCGGGGGAGGGTTGGGACACTGAAGCTTTCTTT. It yields the protein CASSPVAGEGWDTEAFF. The V call is TRBV7-7, the J call TRBJ1-1; perhaps TRBD1 as D (5 bases). CDR3 length: 17 residues. CDR1 SSHAT and CDR2 FNYEAQ come from the germline V gene (reference sequence).